This T cell receptor (beta chain) was observed in a study of blood T cell repertoires in COVID-19. Overall study context: PBMCs, B-cell-depleted T cells, or T cells provided the cDNA or gDNA that made up the material.

V lost 5 bases, J lost 2 bases, and 6 bases stayed unmatched. The length of the CDR3 is 15 residues. CDR1 and CDR2 from the germline V gene are MNHEY and SVGAGI. This clone was seen just once. TCRdb keeps only in-frame clones here, not all; method: immunoSEQ multiplex PCR. The data contain about 100,000 clones, approximately 92% of them singletons. The V call is TRBV6-5, the J call TRBJ2-1; TRBD1 agrees at 7 bases. The sequencing sample was made of peripheral blood. The sequence was collected from a man in his forties or fifties with active COVID-19. CDR3: CASSQDRFTYNEQFF. In DNA, the CDR3 is TGTGCCAGCAGTCAGGACAGGTTTACCTACAATGAGCAGTTCTTC.